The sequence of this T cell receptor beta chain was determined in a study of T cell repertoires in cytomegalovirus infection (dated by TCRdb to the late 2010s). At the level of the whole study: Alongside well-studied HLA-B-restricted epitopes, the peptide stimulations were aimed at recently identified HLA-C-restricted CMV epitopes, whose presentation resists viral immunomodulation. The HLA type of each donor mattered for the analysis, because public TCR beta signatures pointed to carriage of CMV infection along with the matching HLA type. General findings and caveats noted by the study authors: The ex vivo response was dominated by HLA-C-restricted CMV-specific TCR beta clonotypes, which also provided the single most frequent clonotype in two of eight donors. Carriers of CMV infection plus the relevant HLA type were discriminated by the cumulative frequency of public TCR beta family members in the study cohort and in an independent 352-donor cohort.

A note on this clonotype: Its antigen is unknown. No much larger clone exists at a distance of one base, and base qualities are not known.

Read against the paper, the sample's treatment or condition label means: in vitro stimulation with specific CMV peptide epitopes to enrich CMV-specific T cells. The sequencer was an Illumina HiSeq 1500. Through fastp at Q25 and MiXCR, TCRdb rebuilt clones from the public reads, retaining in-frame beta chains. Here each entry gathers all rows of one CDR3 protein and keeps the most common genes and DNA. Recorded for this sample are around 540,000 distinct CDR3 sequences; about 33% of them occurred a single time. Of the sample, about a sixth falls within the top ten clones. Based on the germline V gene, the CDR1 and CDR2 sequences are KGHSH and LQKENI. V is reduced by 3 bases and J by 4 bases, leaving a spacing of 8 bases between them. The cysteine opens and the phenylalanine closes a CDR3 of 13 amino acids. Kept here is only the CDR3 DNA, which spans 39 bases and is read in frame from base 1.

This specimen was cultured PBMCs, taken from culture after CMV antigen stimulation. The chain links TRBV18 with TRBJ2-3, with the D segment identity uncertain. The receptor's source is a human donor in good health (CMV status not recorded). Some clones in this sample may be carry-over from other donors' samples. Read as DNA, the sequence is TGTGCCAGCTCACCTTTTCGGGCAGATACGCAGTATTTT. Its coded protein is CASSPFRADTQYF. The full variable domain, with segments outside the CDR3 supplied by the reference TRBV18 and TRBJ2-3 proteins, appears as NAGVMQNPRHLVRRRGQEARLRCSPMKGHSHVYWYRQLPEEGLKFMVYLQKENIIDESGMPKERFSAEFPKEGPSILRIQQVVRGDSAAYFCASSPFRADTQYFGPGTRLTVL.